This TCR beta chain was observed in a study of graft-versus-host responses after intestinal transplantation. Study overall: Recipients had multivisceral, liver-intestinal, or isolated intestinal transplants. Following induction with anti-thymocyte globulin, all recipients were given tacrolimus and steroids for roughly three years.

Some clones are missing from TCRdb's copy, which holds only in-frame ones; the method was immunoSEQ multiplex PCR. The sample yields about 86,000 clones, 88% seen once. V lost 6 bases to trimming and J lost 2 bases; unmatched junction nucleotides: 10. The CDR3 length is 16 residues. Germline-derived CDR1 and CDR2 are SGHNT and YYREEE (reference sequence). Remarks on this clone: The antigen remains undetermined.

The chain employs TRBV5-4 and TRBJ2-5, with 10 bases aligning to TRBD1. This clonotype was obtained from a human donor who was the organ donor for an intestinal transplant. The sequenced sample was unstimulated CD4+ T cells sorted from spleen or lymph node cells, obtained before transplant. CDR3: CASTSGGGQGQETQYF. The DNA of the CDR3 is TGTGCCAGCACCTCGGGGGGGGGACAGGGGCAAGAGACCCAGTACTTC.